Listed below are T cell receptor beta chains from one sample, sequenced in a study of blood T cell repertoires in COVID-19. Sequenced by immunoSEQ multiplex PCR; TCRdb stores in-frame clones only, minus some. Of 140,000 to 150,000 clones in the sample, 70% to 90% were seen once. Source material: peripheral blood. The receptors come from an older woman with COVID-19, enrolled during active disease. Each CDR3 is given with its conserved first and last residue. A D gene is named only where the DNA matches it firmly. Expanded clones are given a class, and other clones once, few, many or no size at all.

d_call: TRBD1
j_call: TRBJ2-5
v_call: TRBV25-1
clone_size: -
cdr3_aa: CASSTSGGRETQYF
cdr3_nt: TGTGCCAGCAGTACGTCAGGGGGCCGGGAGACCCAGTACTTC

d_call: -
j_call: TRBJ1-4
v_call: TRBV20-1
clone_size: -
cdr3_aa: CSASLQRGEKLFF
cdr3_nt: TGCAGTGCTAGTTTGCAGAGAGGGGAAAAACTGTTTTTT

d_call: TRBD1
j_call: TRBJ2-7
v_call: TRBV7-9
clone_size: -
cdr3_aa: CASSSPGTEGYEQYF
cdr3_nt: TGTGCCAGCAGCTCGCCCGGGACAGAGGGATACGAGCAGTACTTC

d_call: TRBD2
j_call: TRBJ2-1
v_call: TRBV6-6
clone_size: -
cdr3_aa: CASSPTSGNEQFF
cdr3_nt: TGTGCCAGCAGTCCGACTAGCGGCAATGAGCAGTTCTTC

d_call: -
j_call: TRBJ2-1
v_call: TRBV27
clone_size: -
cdr3_aa: CASSAGSTYNEQFF
cdr3_nt: TGTGCCAGCAGTGCCGGGTCAACTTACAATGAGCAGTTCTTC

d_call: TRBD1
j_call: TRBJ1-3
v_call: TRBV18
clone_size: -
cdr3_aa: CASSRDRGVGGSGNTIYF
cdr3_nt: TGTGCCAGCTCTCGGGACAGGGGAGTCGGCGGCTCTGGAAACACCATATATTTT

d_call: -
j_call: TRBJ1-2
v_call: TRBV6-5
clone_size: -
cdr3_aa: CASSYLQGSGYTF
cdr3_nt: TGTGCCAGCAGTTATTTACAGGGAAGTGGCTACACCTTC

d_call: TRBD2
j_call: TRBJ2-7
v_call: TRBV29-1
clone_size: few
cdr3_aa: CSVAGGSREDEQYF
cdr3_nt: TGCAGCGTTGCCGGGGGATCCCGGGAGGACGAGCAGTACTTC

d_call: -
j_call: TRBJ2-6
v_call: TRBV7-8
clone_size: -
cdr3_aa: CASSPEGVGANVLTF
cdr3_nt: TGTGCCAGCAGCCCAGAGGGGGTTGGGGCCAACGTCCTGACTTTC

d_call: TRBD1
j_call: TRBJ1-6
v_call: TRBV5-1
clone_size: -
cdr3_aa: CASSLGDRVASPLHF
cdr3_nt: TGCGCCAGCAGCTTGGGGGACAGGGTAGCTTCACCCCTCCACTTT

d_call: -
j_call: TRBJ1-1
v_call: TRBV2
clone_size: -
cdr3_aa: CASSAQGTNPEAFF
cdr3_nt: TGTGCCAGCAGTGCACAGGGAACGAACCCTGAAGCTTTCTTT

d_call: -
j_call: TRBJ2-3
v_call: TRBV7-2
clone_size: once
cdr3_aa: CASSWISGGTDTQYF
cdr3_nt: TGTGCCAGCAGCTGGATTAGCGGTGGCACAGATACGCAGTATTTT

d_call: TRBD1
j_call: TRBJ2-1
v_call: TRBV6-5
clone_size: -
cdr3_aa: CASRRGQGETHEQFF
cdr3_nt: TGTGCCAGCAGGCGGGGACAGGGAGAGACTCATGAGCAGTTCTTC

d_call: TRBD1
j_call: TRBJ1-1
v_call: TRBV18
clone_size: -
cdr3_aa: CASSPRQGRDTEAFF
cdr3_nt: TGTGCCAGCTCACCCCGACAGGGGAGGGACACTGAAGCTTTCTTT

d_call: -
j_call: TRBJ1-3
v_call: TRBV3-1/TRBV3-2
clone_size: -
cdr3_aa: CASSQERGAGNTIYF
cdr3_nt: TGTGCCAGCAGCCAAGAACGCGGGGCTGGAAACACCATATATTTT

d_call: TRBD1
j_call: TRBJ1-2
v_call: TRBV11-2
clone_size: -
cdr3_aa: CASSWGQDYGYTF
cdr3_nt: TGTGCCAGCAGCTGGGGACAGGACTATGGCTACACCTTC

d_call: -
j_call: TRBJ1-6
v_call: TRBV27
clone_size: -
cdr3_aa: CASSLRDRSSYNSPLHF
cdr3_nt: TGTGCCAGCAGTTTAAGAGACAGGAGCTCCTATAATTCACCCCTCCACTTT

d_call: -
j_call: TRBJ2-7
v_call: TRBV18
clone_size: -
cdr3_aa: CASSPYSRVYGGSYEQYF
cdr3_nt: TGTGCCAGCTCACCATACTCGAGGGTTTATGGCGGCTCCTACGAGCAGTACTTC

d_call: TRBD2
j_call: TRBJ2-1
v_call: TRBV18
clone_size: -
cdr3_aa: CASSPPAGGLNEQFF
cdr3_nt: TGTGCCAGCTCACCTCCAGCGGGGGGCCTCAATGAGCAGTTCTTC

d_call: TRBD1
j_call: TRBJ2-2
v_call: TRBV24-1
clone_size: -
cdr3_aa: CATSDLRQGANTGELFF
cdr3_nt: TGTGCCACCAGTGATTTGAGGCAGGGGGCTAACACCGGGGAGCTGTTTTTT

d_call: -
j_call: TRBJ2-7
v_call: TRBV6-2/TRBV6-3
clone_size: -
cdr3_aa: CASSYDMGLGSYEQYF
cdr3_nt: TGTGCCAGCAGTTACGATATGGGTCTAGGCTCCTACGAGCAGTACTTC

d_call: TRBD2
j_call: TRBJ2-5
v_call: TRBV6-5
clone_size: -
cdr3_aa: CASNVGLATETQYF
cdr3_nt: TGTGCCAGCAACGTTGGACTAGCGACAGAGACCCAGTACTTC

d_call: TRBD1
j_call: TRBJ2-7
v_call: TRBV5-5
clone_size: -
cdr3_aa: CASSEIGTVYYEQYF
cdr3_nt: TGTGCCAGCAGCGAAATCGGGACAGTCTACTACGAGCAGTACTTC

d_call: TRBD2
j_call: TRBJ2-3
v_call: TRBV9
clone_size: -
cdr3_aa: CASSVGTSGGAIDTQYF
cdr3_nt: TGTGCCAGCAGCGTAGGGACTAGCGGGGGTGCTATCGATACGCAGTATTTT

d_call: -
j_call: TRBJ2-4
v_call: TRBV28
clone_size: once
cdr3_aa: CASRAGLAKNIQYF
cdr3_nt: TGTGCCAGCAGGGCAGGGCTAGCCAAAAACATTCAGTACTTC

d_call: TRBD1
j_call: TRBJ2-7
v_call: TRBV7-9
clone_size: -
cdr3_aa: CASGTGGEQYF
cdr3_nt: TGTGCCAGCGGGACAGGGGGCGAGCAGTACTTC

d_call: -
j_call: TRBJ2-2
v_call: TRBV25-1
clone_size: -
cdr3_aa: CASSMGPVLKLFF
cdr3_nt: TGTGCCAGCAGTATGGGCCCCGTGTTGAAGCTGTTTTTT

d_call: TRBD1
j_call: TRBJ2-7
v_call: TRBV18
clone_size: once
cdr3_aa: CASSPGFAGTGIYEQYF
cdr3_nt: TGTGCCAGCTCACCAGGGTTTGCGGGGACAGGAATCTACGAGCAGTACTTC

d_call: -
j_call: TRBJ2-7
v_call: TRBV3-1/TRBV3-2
clone_size: -
cdr3_aa: CASRSKGGSYEQYF
cdr3_nt: TGTGCCAGCAGATCCAAAGGGGGATCCTACGAGCAGTACTTC

d_call: TRBD2
j_call: TRBJ2-1
v_call: TRBV10-3
clone_size: -
cdr3_aa: CAISDFLAGGHNEQFF
cdr3_nt: TGTGCCATCAGTGATTTTCTAGCGGGGGGACACAATGAGCAGTTCTTC

d_call: -
j_call: TRBJ2-5
v_call: TRBV5-1
clone_size: -
cdr3_aa: CASSLGFAGATQETQYF
cdr3_nt: TGCGCCAGCAGCTTGGGCTTCGCGGGGGCGACTCAAGAGACCCAGTACTTC

d_call: -
j_call: TRBJ1-2
v_call: TRBV6-5
clone_size: -
cdr3_aa: CASTRSGDYYGYTF
cdr3_nt: TGTGCCAGCACCCGTTCGGGGGATTACTATGGCTACACCTTC

d_call: -
j_call: TRBJ1-1
v_call: TRBV7-3
clone_size: -
cdr3_aa: CASSLRRVEAFF
cdr3_nt: TGTGCCAGCAGCTTAAGGCGGGTAGAAGCTTTCTTT

d_call: TRBD2
j_call: TRBJ2-4
v_call: TRBV9
clone_size: -
cdr3_aa: CASSVGLAGDLAKNIQYF
cdr3_nt: TGTGCCAGCAGCGTAGGCCTAGCGGGGGACCTAGCCAAAAACATTCAGTACTTC